These T cell receptor beta chains were read from a single sample in a study of blood T cell repertoires in COVID-19. Here immunoSEQ multiplex PCR was the method, and the copy in TCRdb shows in-frame clones only, minus some. The profile shows about 20,000 clones, approximately 80% of them singletons. Sequences were obtained from peripheral blood. The source is a man of 80 years or more with active or convalescent COVID-19. CDR3s include the opening cysteine and the closing phenylalanine or tryptophan. A D gene is named only where the DNA matches it firmly. Clone size is not always given. Where it is, it says once, few, many or a class for expanded clones.

clone size,D gene,V gene,J gene,CDR3 protein,CDR3 DNA
few,.,TRBV7-3,TRBJ1-1,CASSLTGRVRNTEAFF,TGTGCCAGCAGCTTAACGGGCAGGGTTCGGAACACTGAAGCTTTCTTT
.,.,TRBV6-2/TRBV6-3,TRBJ2-4,CASSQRPGTLENIQYF,TGTGCCAGCAGTCAACGCCCCGGGACACTTGAAAACATTCAGTACTTC
.,.,TRBV5-1,TRBJ2-5,CASSSSGETQYF,TGCGCCAGCAGCTCTAGTGGGGAGACCCAGTACTTC
once,.,TRBV14,TRBJ2-7,CASSQVHRAGEQYF,TGTGCCAGCAGCCAGGTACACAGGGCGGGCGAGCAGTACTTC
.,TRBD1,TRBV2,TRBJ1-4,CASGDRGLSNEKLFF,TGTGCCAGCGGGGACAGGGGTCTGTCTAATGAAAAACTGTTTTTT
.,TRBD1,TRBV5-1,TRBJ2-3,CASRAGTGDTDTQYF,TGCGCCAGCAGGGCCGGGACAGGGGACACAGATACGCAGTATTTT
.,.,TRBV7-2,TRBJ1-2,CASSLDSGVNYGYTF,TGTGCCAGCAGCTTAGATTCGGGGGTCAACTATGGCTACACCTTC
.,TRBD1,TRBV11-1,TRBJ2-7,CASSLAGDSSYEQYF,TGTGCCAGCAGCTTAGCGGGGGACAGCTCCTACGAGCAGTACTTC
.,TRBD1,TRBV7-9,TRBJ2-7,CASSLGQGWEQYF,TGTGCCAGCAGCTTAGGACAGGGATGGGAGCAGTACTTC
.,TRBD1,TRBV24-1,TRBJ2-3,CATSDPGTGVDTQYF,TGTGCCACCAGTGATCCCGGGACAGGGGTAGATACGCAGTATTTT
.,.,TRBV7-9,TRBJ1-1,CASSLAAGNTEAFF,TGTGCCAGCAGCTTAGCGGCAGGAAACACTGAAGCTTTCTTT
medium-sized,TRBD2,TRBV7-9,TRBJ2-7,CASSSTSGGRWYEQYF,TGTGCCAGCAGCTCCACTAGCGGGGGGCGGTGGTACGAGCAGTACTTC
once,TRBD1,TRBV7-9,TRBJ2-4,CDNWAGGSKNIQYF,TGTGACAACTGGGCAGGGGGATCCAAAAACATTCAGTACTTC
.,TRBD2,TRBV4-2,TRBJ2-3,CASSQVLAGATDTQYF,TGTGCCAGCAGCCAAGTACTAGCGGGGGCCACAGATACGCAGTATTTT
.,.,TRBV30,TRBJ2-2,CAWSGGDSWNTGELFF,TGTGCCTGGAGTGGGGGGGACAGCTGGAACACCGGGGAGCTGTTTTTT
.,.,TRBV4-3,TRBJ1-4,CASSLLGAENEKLFF,TGCGCCAGCAGCCTATTGGGGGCGGAAAATGAAAAACTGTTTTTT
.,TRBD1,TRBV11-2,TRBJ1-4,CASSLNSGGKEKLFF,TGTGCCAGCAGCTTAAACTCAGGGGGCAAGGAAAAACTGTTTTTT
.,.,TRBV28,TRBJ1-5,CASSSTGPGKPQHF,TGTGCCAGCAGTTCGACAGGCCCGGGGAAGCCCCAGCATTTT
few,TRBD2,TRBV11-3,TRBJ2-7,CASSLGGLAGEEQYF,TGTGCCAGCAGCTTAGGAGGGTTAGCGGGGGAAGAGCAGTACTTC
.,.,TRBV11-2,TRBJ2-7,CASTLAPGTRYEQYF,TGTGCCAGCACCCTAGCCCCGGGAACTAGATACGAGCAGTACTTC
.,TRBD2,TRBV6-6,TRBJ2-7,CASLPGLAGGPYEQYF,TGTGCCAGTCTCCCGGGACTAGCGGGAGGGCCGTACGAGCAGTACTTC
few,TRBD1,TRBV6-5,TRBJ2-1,CASVRDRGSYNEQFF,TGTGCCAGCGTCCGGGACAGGGGATCCTACAATGAGCAGTTCTTC
.,.,TRBV19,TRBJ2-1,CASSLSGGVSYNEQFF,TGTGCCAGTAGTTTGTCCGGCGGAGTCTCCTACAATGAGCAGTTCTTC
.,.,TRBV10-2,TRBJ2-3,CASSPRGSLTDTQYF,TGCGCCAGCAGTCCTCGGGGATCACTCACAGATACGCAGTATTTT
.,TRBD1,TRBV6-2/TRBV6-3,TRBJ2-7,CASNPTGYYEQYF,TGTGCCAGCAACCCGACAGGGTACTACGAGCAGTACTTC
few,.,TRBV28,TRBJ1-5,CASRPNDGGDSNQPQHF,TGTGCCAGCAGACCAAACGATGGGGGGGATAGCAATCAGCCCCAGCATTTT
.,TRBD2,TRBV6-5,TRBJ2-7,CASSYGTSGLLGEQYF,TGTGCCAGCAGTTACGGGACTAGCGGACTTCTTGGCGAGCAGTACTTC
.,.,TRBV25-1,TRBJ2-3,CASRRTGQEGRQYF,TGTGCCAGCAGACGGACAGGCCAGGAGGGTAGGCAGTATTTT
.,.,TRBV19,TRBJ2-2,CASSTQGMTGELFF,TGTGCCAGTAGTACCCAGGGAATGACCGGGGAGCTGTTTTTT
few,TRBD2,TRBV7-9,TRBJ2-3,CASSPRGGTSGTDTQYF,TGTGCCAGCAGCCCCCGGGGTGGGACTAGCGGTACAGATACGCAGTATTTT
.,TRBD2,TRBV5-5,TRBJ2-3,CASSWRLAGATDTQYF,TGTGCCAGCAGCTGGAGACTAGCGGGGGCTACAGATACGCAGTATTTT
.,TRBD1,TRBV5-1,TRBJ1-1,CASSHSTGFKAFF,TGCGCCAGCAGCCATTCGACAGGGTTTAAAGCTTTCTTT
.,TRBD1,TRBV18,TRBJ2-3,CASSPGQGYADTQYF,TGTGCCAGCTCACCGGGACAGGGGTATGCAGATACGCAGTATTTT
.,.,TRBV7-3,TRBJ2-7,CASSPTLQGVYEQYF,TGTGCCAGCAGCCCAACCCTACAGGGAGTGTACGAGCAGTACTTC
.,.,TRBV9,TRBJ2-1,CASSTATFTYNEQFF,TGTGCCAGCAGCACAGCTACGTTTACATACAATGAGCAGTTCTTC
few,.,TRBV21-1,TRBJ1-3,CASSRSEGANGNTIYF,TGTGCCAGCAGCAGATCTGAGGGGGCAAATGGAAACACCATATATTTT
.,TRBD1,TRBV9,TRBJ1-3,CASSKLQGSSGNTIYF,TGTGCCAGCAGCAAATTACAGGGGAGCTCTGGAAACACCATATATTTT
.,.,TRBV12-3/TRBV12-4,TRBJ2-2,CASRRGSTGELFF,TGTGCCAGCCGGAGGGGCAGCACCGGGGAGCTGTTTTTT
few,.,TRBV2,TRBJ1-5,CASSVPVGNQPQHF,TGTGCCAGCAGTGTGCCGGTCGGCAATCAGCCCCAGCATTTT
.,TRBD1,TRBV3-1/TRBV3-2,TRBJ1-2,CASSQARGTGGGYTF,TGTGCCAGCAGCCAAGCCAGGGGGACAGGGGGAGGCTACACCTTC
.,TRBD2,TRBV13,TRBJ2-7,CASSLGLADEQYF,TGTGCCAGCAGCTTAGGCCTAGCGGACGAGCAGTACTTC